The 24 T cell receptor beta chains given below trace back to one sample, sequenced in a study of T-cell reconstitution after alpha-beta-depleted transplantation in children. Researchers prepared the TCRbeta library using unique molecular identifiers, the study reports. TCRdb called the PCR reads again in MiXCR, with one record for every CDR3 protein. The table lists approximately 800,000 distinct CDR3 sequences, approximately 15% of them singletons. The input for sequencing was PBMCs, mostly from graft donor cells, taken 360 days after TCRalphabeta/CD19-depleted stem cell transplant. The origin of the receptors is a male patient under 18 who had a stem cell transplant for acute lymphoblastic leukemia, so the T cells may come from the graft donor.

This clonotype has a count of ten or more. One end of the junction is discordant with germline, which a read error may explain. V is TRBV5-1 and J is TRBJ2-2; a possible D gene is TRBD1 (6 bases). Germline loops: CDR1 SGHRS, CDR2 YFSETQ. The CDR3 spans 15 residues. The CDR3 coding sequence is TGTGCCAGCAGCTTAGCTGGTCAGGGGACCGGGGAGCTGTTTTTT. It encodes CASSLAGQGTGELFF.

This chain uses TRBV12-5 with TRBJ2-1; tentative D call: TRBD1 (6 bases). The CDR3 is 16 residues long. V lost 1 base, J lost 4 bases, and 14 bases lay in between. Germline assignment: CDR1 LGHNT and CDR2 FRNRAP. For the CDR3, the DNA is TGTGCTAGTGGTTTGGCCACAGGGAGCGTTTACAATGAGCAGTTCTTC. It is translated as CASGLATGSVYNEQFF.

This clonotype was seen a few times. This chain links TRBV27 with TRBJ1-6, with D tentatively TRBD1 (6 bases). The V end lost 3 bases, the J end lost 9 bases, and 12 bases lay between the germline ends. Germline assignment: CDR1 MNHEY and CDR2 SMNVEV (reference sequence). The CDR3 length is 14 residues. CDR3 amino acids: CASSFRGGGSPLHF. As DNA, the CDR3 is TGTGCCAGCAGTTTTCGAGGGGGTGGTTCACCCCTCCACTTT.

There are a few counts of this clonotype. The chain recombines TRBV12-3 or TRBV12-4 with TRBJ2-3; a possible D gene is TRBD2 (6 bases). The CDR3 covers 16 residues. The germline V and J ends were trimmed by 5 bases and 3 bases, with 18 bases remaining between them. The CDR3 loop is CASSQRWLAKTDTQYF. In DNA form, the CDR3 reads TGTGCCAGCAGTCAAAGGTGGCTAGCGAAGACAGATACGCAGTATTTT.

This clonotype appeared a few times. J is TRBJ1-5 and V is TRBV4-1; tentative D call: TRBD1 (5 bases). V was clipped by 5 bases and J by 1 base, with 15 bases between them. Per the germline V gene, CDR1 is MGHRA and CDR2 is YSYEKL. The CDR3 is 16 residues long. CDR3 amino acids: CASSSVGGRSNQPQHF. Written as DNA, the CDR3 is TGCGCCAGCAGCTCCGTCGGGGGTAGAAGCAATCAGCCCCAGCATTTT.

This clonotype showed up just a few times. The V call is TRBV14, the J call TRBJ2-3; D ambiguous. Germline values: CDR1 SGHDN, CDR2 FVKESK. V lost 0 bases, J lost 10 bases, and 8 bases lay in between. CDR3 length: 12 amino acids. As DNA, the CDR3 is TGTGCCAGCAGCCAAGAGGGCCTGTCGCAGTATTTT. Translating it yields CASSQEGLSQYF.

The V call is TRBV4-2, the J call TRBJ2-7; D possibly corresponds to TRBD2 (5 bases). CDR1 and CDR2 from the germline V gene are LGHNA and YNFKEQ. V dropped 4 bases and J dropped 0 bases, with 10 bases sitting between them. This CDR3 has 14 amino acids. The CDR3 region is CASSPDLSSYEQYF. CDR3 nucleotide sequence: TGTGCCAGCAGCCCGGACTTGAGCTCCTACGAGCAGTACTTC.

This clonotype has a handful of counts. The chain couples TRBV9 to TRBJ2-1; D is possibly TRBD1 or TRBD2 (5 bases each). Germline loops: CDR1 SGDLS, CDR2 YYNGEE. CDR3 size: 16 residues. The V end lost 0 bases, the J end lost 7 bases, and 17 bases lay between the germline ends. The DNA of the CDR3 is TGTGCCAGCAGCGTAGGTCAGGGTGGGAGTACGAATGAGCAGTTCTTC. Its protein is CASSVGQGGSTNEQFF.

J is TRBJ1-5 and V is TRBV4-1; D ambiguous. Trimming took 1 base from V and 0 from J, leaving 10 bases between them. Germline V lookup: CDR1 MGHRA, CDR2 YSYEKL. The CDR3 is 16 residues long. The DNA for the CDR3 is TGCGCCAGCAGCCAAGTTTTCCAAAATAGCAATCAGCCCCAGCATTTT. This sequence encodes CASSQVFQNSNQPQHF.

This clonotype was counted a few times. Given the absence of the conserved phenylalanine or tryptophan at the CDR3 end, a read error is likely. The J gene is TRBJ2-7, the V gene TRBV2, with D tentatively TRBD1 (5 bases). The germline V gene encodes CDR1 SNHLY and CDR2 FYNNEI. The CDR3 has 13 amino acids. Trimming cost V 7 bases and J 2 bases, with 12 bases left between them. CDR3: CASMGLLAYEQYS. The CDR3 DNA is TGTGCCAGCATGGGGCTCCTGGCCTACGAGCAGTACTCC.

The chain couples TRBV27 to TRBJ2-7; 11 nucleotides align to TRBD2. The CDR3 consists of 16 residues. The trim removed 4 bases at V and 6 bases at J, leaving 11 bases unmatched. Germline CDR1 MNHEY, CDR2 SMNVEV (reference sequence). Written as DNA, the CDR3 is TGTGCCAGCAGTTCCCTAGCGGGAGGTCTAGTCCGCGAGCAGTACTTC. Protein product: CASSSLAGGLVREQYF.

The chain couples TRBV24-1 to TRBJ2-5, with 7 bases matching TRBD2. V lost 5 bases, J lost 3 bases, and 2 bases stayed unmatched. This CDR3 spans 13 amino acids. Germline CDR1 KGHDR, CDR2 SFDVKD. The CDR3 DNA reads TGTGCCACCAGTGGAGCGGGGAAAGAGACCCAGTACTTC. Translating gives CATSGAGKETQYF.

This clonotype was counted at least ten times. This chain links TRBV4-1 with TRBJ2-7, with D maybe TRBD2 (6 bases). This CDR3 region has 14 residues. Germline lookup yields CDR1 MGHRA and CDR2 YSYEKL. V lost 4 bases and J lost 6, with 16 bases in between. Here the CDR3 reads CASSPPMTSSEQYF. The CDR3 DNA reads TGCGCCAGCAGCCCCCCCATGACTAGTAGCGAGCAGTACTTC.

This clonotype turned up a few times. The chain employs TRBV27 and TRBJ1-4; D is unclear. Germline assignment: CDR1 MNHEY and CDR2 SMNVEV (reference sequence). The CDR3 is 16 amino acids. Trimming cost V 3 bases and J 7 bases, with 18 bases left between them. The CDR3 DNA is TGTGCCAGCAGTTTTTTCGGCGGCACGTTCAGTGAAAAACTGTTTTTT. Amino acids: CASSFFGGTFSEKLFF.

This clonotype has ten or more counts. V and J are TRBV7-3 and TRBJ2-3, with TRBD1 identical over 7 bases. J was trimmed by 2 bases and V by 1 base; bases with no gene match: 3. This CDR3 is built from 15 residues. Germline CDR1 is SGHTA and CDR2 is FQGTGA. CDR3 sequence reads: CASSLRTGSTDTQYF. For the CDR3, the DNA is TGTGCCAGCAGCTTAAGGACAGGCTCCACAGATACGCAGTATTTT. The variable domain in full, completed from reference TRBV7-3 and TRBJ2-3, reads GAGVSQTPSNKVTEKGKYVELRCDPISGHTALYWYRQSLGQGPEFLIYFQGTGAADDSGLPNDRFFAVRPEGSVSTLKIQRTERGDSAVYLCASSLRTGSTDTQYFGPGTRLTVL.

This sequence joins TRBV4-2 and TRBJ2-7; 8 nucleotides align to TRBD2. CDR1 and CDR2 (germline): LGHNA, YNFKEQ. This CDR3 has 14 residues. V trimming: 4 bases; J trimming: 2 bases; junction bases outside the gene matches: 4. The CDR3 spells CASSLPAGAYEQYF. Written as DNA, the CDR3 is TGTGCCAGCAGCCTACCAGCGGGAGCCTACGAGCAGTACTTC.

In its sample, this clonotype was seen many times. Germline and junction disagree at one end, which may indicate a read error. The CDR3 protein is CASSFSTGTYEQYF. The CDR3 region has the DNA TGTGCCAGCAGCTTCTCAACTGGGACCTACGAGCAGTACTTC. The chain has TRBV5-1 and TRBJ2-7; the D is unclear. This CDR3 has 14 residues. Germline CDR1 reads SGHRS; CDR2 reads YFSETQ.

This clonotype was seen a handful of times. The chain recombines TRBV4-1 with TRBJ2-2; D not certain. The V gene's germline CDR1 is MGHRA and CDR2 YSYEKL. The V end was cut by 7 bases, the J end by 5 bases, with 17 bases between. The CDR3 runs 15 residues. CDR3 residues: CASTRLGVGTGELFF. As DNA, the CDR3 is TGCGCCAGCACCCGACTCGGTGTTGGGACCGGGGAGCTGTTTTTT.

There are a few counts of this clonotype. Here the CDR3 DNA reads TGTGCCACAGAAGGACAGGGCCGACCAAGCTACACCTTC. Residues: CATEGQGRPSYTF. V is TRBV24-1 and J is TRBJ1-2, with 8 bases fitting TRBD1. V dropped 10 bases and J dropped 9; count of bases not matched to a gene: 12. The V gene's germline CDR1 is KGHDR and CDR2 SFDVKD. The CDR3 is 13 residues long.

J is TRBJ2-1 and V is TRBV20-1; D not certain. V was trimmed by 1 base and J by 0 bases, leaving 16 bases between them. The CDR3 is 17 residues long. The germline gives CDR1 DFQATT, CDR2 SNEGSKA (reference sequence). The CDR3 sequence is CSARGFEPASSYNEQFF. The CDR3 DNA sequence: TGCAGTGCTAGAGGGTTTGAGCCGGCTAGCTCCTACAATGAGCAGTTCTTC.

This clonotype was picked up a small number of times. The chain carries TRBV30 and TRBJ2-6; 10 nucleotides match TRBD1. CDR1 and CDR2 from the germline V gene are GTSNPN and SVGIG (reference sequence). The CDR3 is 17 residues long. Trimming cost V 1 base and J 7 bases; bases outside gene matches: 10. The CDR3 is CAWSDRDRGLLANVLTF. CDR3 coding DNA: TGTGCCTGGAGTGACCGGGACAGGGGCCTTTTAGCCAACGTCCTGACTTTC. The full variable domain, rest sourced from reference TRBV30 and TRBJ2-6, is SQTIHQWPATLVQPVGSPLSLECTVEGTSNPNLYWYRQAAGRGLQLLFYSVGIGQISSEVPQNLSASRPQDRQFILSSKKLLLSDSGFYLCAWSDRDRGLLANVLTFGAGSRLTVL.

Many counts were recorded for this clonotype. The CDR3 reads CASSQDLREVTYEQYF. For the CDR3, the DNA is TGCGCCAGCAGCCAAGATCTGCGGGAGGTAACCTACGAGCAGTACTTC. The V and J genes are TRBV4-1 and TRBJ2-7; TRBD2 matches at 8 bases. The length of the CDR3 is 16 residues. V dropped 0 bases and J dropped 2; count of bases not matched to a gene: 6. Germline V gives CDR1 MGHRA, CDR2 YSYEKL.

The gene calls are TRBV6-5 and TRBJ1-4, with D unclear. The CDR3 has 14 amino acids. Germline CDR1 is MNHEY and CDR2 is SVGAGI. V was shortened by 2 bases and J by 5 bases, with 9 bases between the two germline ends. The CDR3 loop is CASSYGEGNEKLFF. Here the CDR3 DNA reads TGTGCCAGCAGTTACGGGGAAGGGAATGAAAAACTGTTTTTT.

The rearrangement uses TRBV7-6 and TRBJ2-2; D is ambiguous. The CDR3 consists of 13 residues. Germline CDR1 is SGHVS and CDR2 is FNYEAQ. Trimming shortened V by 5 bases and J by 6 bases, and 10 bases separated the two germline ends. The CDR3 is CASSISPPGELFF. CDR3 coding DNA: TGTGCCAGCAGCATAAGTCCGCCCGGGGAGCTGTTTTTT. The full variable domain, with the rest looked up from reference TRBV7-6 and TRBJ2-2, is GAGVSQSPRYKVTKRGQDVALRCDPISGHVSLYWYRQALGQGPEFLTYFNYEAQQDKSGLPNDRFSAERPEGSISTLTIQRTEQRDSAMYRCASSISPPGELFFGEGSRLTVL.